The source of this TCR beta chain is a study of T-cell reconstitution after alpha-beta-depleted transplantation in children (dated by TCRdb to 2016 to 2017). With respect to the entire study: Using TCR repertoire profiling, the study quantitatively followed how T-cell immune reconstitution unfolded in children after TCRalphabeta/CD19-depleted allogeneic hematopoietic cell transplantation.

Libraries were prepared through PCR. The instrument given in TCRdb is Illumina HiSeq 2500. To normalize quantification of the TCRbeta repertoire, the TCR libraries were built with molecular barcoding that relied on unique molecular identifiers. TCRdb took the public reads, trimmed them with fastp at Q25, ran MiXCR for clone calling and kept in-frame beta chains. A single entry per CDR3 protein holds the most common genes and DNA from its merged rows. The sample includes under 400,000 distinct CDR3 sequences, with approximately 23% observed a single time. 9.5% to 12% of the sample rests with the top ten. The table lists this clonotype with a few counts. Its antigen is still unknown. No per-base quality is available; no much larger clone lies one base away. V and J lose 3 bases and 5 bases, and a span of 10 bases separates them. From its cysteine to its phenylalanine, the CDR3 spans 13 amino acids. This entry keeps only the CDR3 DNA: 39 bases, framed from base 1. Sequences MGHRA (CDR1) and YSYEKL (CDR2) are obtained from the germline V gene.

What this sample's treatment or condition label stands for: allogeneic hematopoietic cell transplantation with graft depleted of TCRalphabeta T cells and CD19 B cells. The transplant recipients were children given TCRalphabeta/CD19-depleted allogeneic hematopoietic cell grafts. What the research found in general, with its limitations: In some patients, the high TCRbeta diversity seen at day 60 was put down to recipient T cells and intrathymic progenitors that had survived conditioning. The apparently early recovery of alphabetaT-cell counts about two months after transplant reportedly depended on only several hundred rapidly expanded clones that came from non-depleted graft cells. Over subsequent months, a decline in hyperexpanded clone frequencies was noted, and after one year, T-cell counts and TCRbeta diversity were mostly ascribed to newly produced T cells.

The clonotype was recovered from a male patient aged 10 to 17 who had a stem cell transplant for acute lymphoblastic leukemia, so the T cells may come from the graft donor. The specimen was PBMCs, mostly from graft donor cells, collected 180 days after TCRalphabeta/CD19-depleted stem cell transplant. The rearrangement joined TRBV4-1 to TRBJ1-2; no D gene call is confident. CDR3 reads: CASSQTVIYGYTF. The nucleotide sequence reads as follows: TGCGCCAGCAGCCAGACCGTTATTTATGGCTACACCTTC.